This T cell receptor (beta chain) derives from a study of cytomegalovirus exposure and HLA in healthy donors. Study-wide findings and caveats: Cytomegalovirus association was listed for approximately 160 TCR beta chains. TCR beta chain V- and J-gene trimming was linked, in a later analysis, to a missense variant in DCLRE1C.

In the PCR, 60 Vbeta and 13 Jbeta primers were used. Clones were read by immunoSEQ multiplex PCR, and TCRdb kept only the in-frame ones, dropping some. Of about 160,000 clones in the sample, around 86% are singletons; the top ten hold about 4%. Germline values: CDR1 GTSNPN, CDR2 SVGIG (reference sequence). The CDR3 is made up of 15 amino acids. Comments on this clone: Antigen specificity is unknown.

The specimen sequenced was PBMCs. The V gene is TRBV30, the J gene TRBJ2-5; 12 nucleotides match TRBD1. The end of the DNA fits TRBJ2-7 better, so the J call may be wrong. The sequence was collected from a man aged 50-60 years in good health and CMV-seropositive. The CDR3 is CAWRGGTGGVYEQYF. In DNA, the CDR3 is TGTGCCTGGAGGGGGGGGACAGGGGGCGTCTACGAGCAGTACTTC.